This TCR beta chain stems from a study of Graves' ophthalmopathy and Graves' hyperthyroidism (dated by TCRdb to 2017 to 2018). About the study as a whole: Peripheral blood was collected at initial diagnosis, prior to any treatment. To tell Graves' ophthalmopathy apart from Graves' hyperthyroidism, and to predict which patients would progress to ophthalmopathy, the study relied on TCR beta repertoire signatures. In total, approximately 130 blood samples were TCR-sequenced: around 42 ophthalmopathy, some 75 hyperthyroidism and around 17 hyperthyroidism-to-ophthalmopathy patients. To explore V-J signatures that separate ophthalmopathy from hyperthyroidism, a discovery set of approximately 100 patients was enrolled, consisting of about 43 with ophthalmopathy and about 60 with stable hyperthyroidism. An independent validation cohort comprised fewer than 20 hyperthyroidism patients and 15 to 17 patients who later progressed from hyperthyroidism to ophthalmopathy. T-cell repertoires of thyroid tissue and blood were compared in six hyperthyroidism patients. Following sample collection, hyperthyroidism patients were given methimazole at a starting dose of 30 mg daily, and ophthalmopathy patients were given high-dose intravenous methylprednisolone. The full study reports these points: Sample size was not statistically predetermined, and group allocation was not concealed from the investigators. In validation, the model predicted ophthalmopathy progression with less than 71% sensitivity and 72.22% specificity; eleven to twelve predicted patients were CT-confirmed with GO in a median of around 6 months. In cross-validation, the 13-signature model distinguished ophthalmopathy from stable hyperthyroidism with approximately 85% sensitivity and around 81% specificity, and in the test set the corresponding values were approximately 80% and 68%. Most of the expanded thyroid clonotypes with a frequency above 0.001 were also detected in blood, and it was suggested that the thyroid immune response may be reflected by blood repertoires.

The ophthalmopathy patients had moderately to severely active disease, with a Clinical Activity Score of 3 or higher, a NOSPECS grade of 4 or higher, and a disease duration of less than 3 months. Patients were excluded if they had other autoimmune diseases, uncontrolled infections, pregnancy or lactation. Clinical symptoms, serum thyroxine, TRAb, thyroid ultrasound and orbital computed tomography formed the basis of the diagnosis. PBMCs were isolated from approximately 10 ml of fresh peripheral blood by Ficoll-Paque density gradient centrifugation. Trizol reagent was used to extract the total RNA, and its quality was then checked on an Agilent 2100 Bioanalyzer. With regard to this clonotype: No cognate antigen has been identified for it. Per-base qualities were not stored, and no clone one base away is much larger.

For repertoire sequencing, TCR beta CDR3 regions were amplified from RNA transcripts. The first round was an RT-PCR using HTBI primers with the Qiagen OneStep RT-PCR kit, and this first round was followed by a second-round multiplex PCR, then size selection and purification. Sequencing of the libraries was carried out on an Illumina HiSeq2000 in paired-end mode with 100 bp reads. From the authors' description of their analysis: SOAPnuke was used to process the reads, removing any read that contained adapters or uncalled bases, had a mean Phred below 15, or lacked an exact match to the constant primer or identifier. COPE v1.2.5 was used to merge high-quality paired reads. Each unique nucleotide sequence was defined as a clonotype, and clonotypes were aligned to IMGT TRB V, D and J references with MiTCR v1.1. Only V-J combinations with frequency above 0.0001 were analysed, covering 99% to 99.2% of repertoires. For each V-J combination, a TCR clonal expansion and chaos score was defined as F50 clonal expansion divided by the chaos observed in the TCRdist matrix. Welch's t-statistics and random forest were used to narrow the features down to more than 10 V-J combinations, which were then fed into a naive Bayes classifier. The similarity between thyroid and blood repertoires was quantified using the Morisita-Horn index. TCRdb redid the processing of the public reads, applying fastp at Q25 and MiXCR, and retained in-frame beta chains. CDR3 protein duplicates are merged, each entry listing the most common genes and DNA. TCRdb assigned the V and J calls; the authors' analysis was not used. Recorded for this sample are hundreds of thousands of distinct CDR3 sequences; under 50% of them occurred a single time. 3.3% of the sample lies in the top ten.

This TCR derives from an adult man with Graves' ophthalmopathy. The sequenced material came from peripheral blood.

For the CDR3, the sequence is CATSAGQGPYGYTF. The DNA sequence is as follows: TGTGCCACCAGCGCGGGACAGGGGCCGTATGGCTACACCTTC. The chain is made from TRBV15 and TRBJ1-2; 10 nucleotides in the junction match TRBD1. CDR1 is given as LNHNV and CDR2 as YYDKDF, both from the germline V gene (reference sequence). Clipping removes 5 bases from V and 5 bases from J, with 5 as the unmatched junction base count. The CDR3 spans 14 residues, from the cysteine through the phenylalanine. The CDR3 DNA has 42 bases and is translated from base 1.